This TCR beta chain was retrieved from a study of blood T cell repertoires in COVID-19 (dated by TCRdb to about 2020). Study-level background: The collaborator samples originated in the United States, Italy and Spain and spanned the acute and convalescent phases of COVID-19. The material from the prospective study consisted of cDNA or gDNA derived from T cells, B-cell-depleted T cells, or PBMCs. The dataset comprised deeply sampled blood TCRbeta repertoires from subjects exposed to, actively infected with, or recovered from COVID-19. The repertoires were released in a freely available public database meant as a resource for research on the immune response to SARS-CoV-2. The samples were drawn from the first 160 participants of the ongoing ImmuneRACE study and from over 950 subjects provided by 6 global collaborators. Nearly every sample came with metadata listing a de-identified subject ID, COVID-19 status, age in years and sex. HLA class I and class II types, where available, came from metadata supplied by the sample provider rather than from assay-based typing. Results and caveats for the whole study, not just this receptor: The quantity of clinical and demographic metadata differed by source and by participant and was supplied without curation.

A remark on this clone: Its antigen is unknown. No base quality information exists; no much larger clone differs at one position.

The immunoSEQ Assay, a bias-controlled multiplex PCR, was used to amplify TCRbeta CDR3 regions from genomic DNA. Per the authors' processing: The number of nucleated cells in each sample was estimated from the amplification of reference gene primers within the assay. To quantify the absolute abundance of each unique TCRbeta CDR3 rearrangement, sequence reads were collapsed and filtered. For each sample, productive Simpson clonality was calculated as the square root of Simpson's diversity index across productive rearrangements. The table comes from immuneACCESS by way of TCRdb, which keeps in-frame sequences with V and J called. Part of the clones is missing from these tables; in studies checked, under half for an unresolved V gene and the rest for unknown reasons. The V and J calls and clone size are taken from that table; D and trimming were inferred from the DNA. Recorded for this sample are approximately 380,000 clones; approximately 90% of them occurred a single time. Clones ranked in the top ten supply around 1.2% of the sample.

Deletion took 1 base off V and 5 bases off J, with a span of 8 bases between the germline ends. From a lookup of the germline V gene, CDR1 and CDR2 are SGHTA and FQGNSA. The CDR3, from cysteine to phenylalanine, totals 13 residues. The sequence is cut down to CDR3 DNA, 39 bases in frame from base 1. Participants in the prospective study were enrolled through a virtual design, were aged about 18 to 90 years, and lived in roughly 25 United States geographic areas. In the prospective study, cohorts were assigned on the basis of participant-reported clinical history obtained from a screening survey and a study questionnaire. ImmuneRACE Cohort 3 recovered participants were defined by two consecutive negative NP/OP PCR tests, healthcare professional clearance, or symptom resolution. In the prospective study, mobile phlebotomists collected whole blood, serum and a nasopharyngeal or oropharyngeal swab from each participant. Additional blood draws and questionnaires over an approximately two-month period could optionally be provided by prospective study participants. Before DNA extraction, blood samples from the prospective study were shipped at room temperature or frozen.

The receptor's source is a woman younger than 35 who had recovered from COVID-19. Sequences were obtained from PBMCs or T cells enriched from blood (not recorded which). The chain employs TRBV7-2 and TRBJ1-2; no D segment can be confidently identified. The encoded CDR3 is CASSLGLQYGYTF. Here is the DNA: TGTGCCAGCAGCTTAGGCCTTCAGTATGGCTACACCTTC.